The sequence of this T cell receptor (beta chain) was determined in a study of OX40 agonist ivuxolimab in advanced cancers. The overall study: Melanoma, hepatocellular carcinoma, head and neck or renal cell cancer occurred in dose-escalation patients. Checkpoint inhibitors had been given previously to over 30% of patients. Study-wide results and limits: Both CD4+ and CD8+ T cell populations in blood had undergone clonal expansion by week 6 at 0.1 to 3.0 mg/kg. Antigen specificity of clonally expanded peripheral T cells was not established.

Comments on this clone: Its target is not known.

Libraries were prepared by immunoSEQ multiplex PCR; TCRdb keeps only in-frame clonotypes and omits some of them. The table has approximately 76,000 clones, over 75% seen once. V was trimmed by 1 base and J by 7 bases, leaving 12 bases between them. CDR3 length: 15 amino acids. In germline, CDR1 is SGHNT, CDR2 YYREEE (reference sequence). The chain combines TRBV5-4 with TRBJ1-6; D might be TRBD1 (5 bases). The TCR was taken from an adult with an advanced solid tumor such as melanoma, head and neck, liver or kidney cancer. Sequenced here: CD4+ or CD8+ T cells sorted from blood, sampled in a trial of the OX40 agonist ivuxolimab. CDR3 sequence: CASSLSGGWNSPLHF. The CDR3 DNA reads as TGTGCCAGCAGCTTGAGTGGGGGGTGGAATTCACCCCTCCACTTT.